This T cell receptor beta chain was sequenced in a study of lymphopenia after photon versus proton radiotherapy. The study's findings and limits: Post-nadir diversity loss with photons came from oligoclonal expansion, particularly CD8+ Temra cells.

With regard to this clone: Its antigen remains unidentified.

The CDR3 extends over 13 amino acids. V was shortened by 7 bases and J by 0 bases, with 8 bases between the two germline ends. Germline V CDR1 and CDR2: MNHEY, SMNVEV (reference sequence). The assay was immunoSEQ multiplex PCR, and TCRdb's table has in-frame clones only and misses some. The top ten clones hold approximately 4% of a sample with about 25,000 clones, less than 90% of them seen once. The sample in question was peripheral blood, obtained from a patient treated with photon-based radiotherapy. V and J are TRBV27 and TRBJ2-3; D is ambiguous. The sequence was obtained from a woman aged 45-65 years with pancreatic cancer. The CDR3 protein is CASKQDSTDTQYF. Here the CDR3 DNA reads TGTGCCAGCAAACAAGACAGCACAGATACGCAGTATTTT.